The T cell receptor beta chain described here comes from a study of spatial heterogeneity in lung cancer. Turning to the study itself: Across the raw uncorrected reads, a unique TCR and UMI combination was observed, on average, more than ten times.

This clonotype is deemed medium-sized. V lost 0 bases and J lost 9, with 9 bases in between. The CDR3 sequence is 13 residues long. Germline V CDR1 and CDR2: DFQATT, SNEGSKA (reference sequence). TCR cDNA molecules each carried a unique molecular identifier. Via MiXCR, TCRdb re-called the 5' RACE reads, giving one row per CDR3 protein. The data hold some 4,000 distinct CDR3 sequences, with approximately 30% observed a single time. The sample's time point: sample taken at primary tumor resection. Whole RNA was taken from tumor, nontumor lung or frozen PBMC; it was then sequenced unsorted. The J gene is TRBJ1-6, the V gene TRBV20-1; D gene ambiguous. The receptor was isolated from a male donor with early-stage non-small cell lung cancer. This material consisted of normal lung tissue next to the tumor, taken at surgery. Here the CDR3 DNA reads TGCAGTGCTAGAGATCCTCCGTTTTCACCCCTCCACTTT. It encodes CSARDPPFSPLHF.